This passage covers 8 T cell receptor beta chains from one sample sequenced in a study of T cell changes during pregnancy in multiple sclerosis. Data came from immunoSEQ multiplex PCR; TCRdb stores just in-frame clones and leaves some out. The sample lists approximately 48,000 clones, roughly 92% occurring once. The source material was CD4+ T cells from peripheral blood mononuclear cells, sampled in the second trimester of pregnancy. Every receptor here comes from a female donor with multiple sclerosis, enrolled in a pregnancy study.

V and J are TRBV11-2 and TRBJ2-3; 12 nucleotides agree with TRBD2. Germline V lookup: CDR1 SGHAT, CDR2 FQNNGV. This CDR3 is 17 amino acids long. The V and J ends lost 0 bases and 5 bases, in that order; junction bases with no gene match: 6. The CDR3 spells CASSLDPSGGAGDTQYF. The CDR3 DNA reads TGTGCCAGCAGCTTAGATCCTAGCGGGGGGGCAGGAGATACGCAGTATTTT.

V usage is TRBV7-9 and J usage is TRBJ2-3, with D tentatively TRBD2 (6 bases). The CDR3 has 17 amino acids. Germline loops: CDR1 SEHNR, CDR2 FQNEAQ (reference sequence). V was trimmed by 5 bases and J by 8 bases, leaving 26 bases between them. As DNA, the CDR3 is TGTGCCAGCAGCGACCCTCCTGGGCGGGGCCCCGGAGGTACGCAGTATTTT. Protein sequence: CASSDPPGRGPGGTQYF.

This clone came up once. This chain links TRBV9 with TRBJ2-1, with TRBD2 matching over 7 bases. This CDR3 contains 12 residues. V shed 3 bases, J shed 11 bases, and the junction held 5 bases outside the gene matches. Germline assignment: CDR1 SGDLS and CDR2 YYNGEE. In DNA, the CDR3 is TGTGCCAGCAGCGCGGGGGGACTGCAGCAGTTCTTC. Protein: CASSAGGLQQFF.

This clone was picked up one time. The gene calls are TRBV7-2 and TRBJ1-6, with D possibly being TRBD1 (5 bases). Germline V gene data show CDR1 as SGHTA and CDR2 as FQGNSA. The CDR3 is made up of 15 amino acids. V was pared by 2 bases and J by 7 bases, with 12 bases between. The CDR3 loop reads CASSLSAGGNSPLHF. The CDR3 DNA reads TGTGCCAGCAGCTTATCAGCGGGGGGGAATTCACCCCTCCACTTT.

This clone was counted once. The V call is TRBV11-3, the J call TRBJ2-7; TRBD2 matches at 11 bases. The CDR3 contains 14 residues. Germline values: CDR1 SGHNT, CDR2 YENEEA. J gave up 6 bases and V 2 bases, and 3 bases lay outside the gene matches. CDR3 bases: TGTGCCAGCAGCTTACTAGCGGGGGGAGGCGAGCAGTACTTC. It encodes CASSLLAGGGEQYF.

As DNA, the CDR3 is TGTGCCAGTAGTACACAGGGCCCGGCAGATACGCAGTATTTT. This translates into CASSTQGPADTQYF. The chain is built from TRBV19 and TRBJ2-3; a weak D match, TRBD1 (6 bases). The germline gives CDR1 LNHDA, CDR2 SQIVND (reference sequence). The CDR3 consists of 14 residues. Trimming stripped 4 bases from V and 4 bases from J, with 12 bases between.

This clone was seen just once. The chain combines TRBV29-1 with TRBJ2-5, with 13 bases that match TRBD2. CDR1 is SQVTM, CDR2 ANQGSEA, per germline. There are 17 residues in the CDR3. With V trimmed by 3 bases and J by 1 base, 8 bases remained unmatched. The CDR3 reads CSVDATSGGPFQETQYF. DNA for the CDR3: TGCAGCGTTGACGCGACTAGCGGGGGGCCTTTCCAAGAGACCCAGTACTTC.

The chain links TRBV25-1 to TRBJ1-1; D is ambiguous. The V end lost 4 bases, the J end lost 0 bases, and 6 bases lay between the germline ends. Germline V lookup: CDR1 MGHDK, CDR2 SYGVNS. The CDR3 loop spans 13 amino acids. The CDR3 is CASSAVLNTEAFF. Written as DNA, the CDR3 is TGTGCCAGCAGTGCTGTTTTGAACACTGAAGCTTTCTTT.